This TCR beta chain was recorded in a study of cytomegalovirus exposure and HLA in healthy donors. Method: immunoSEQ multiplex PCR; TCRdb's copy keeps in-frame clones and lacks some. This table has about 64,000 clones, roughly 91% appearing once. Sequencing input: PBMCs. The clonotype originates from a woman younger than 35 in good health and CMV-seronegative.

The CDR3 DNA follows: TGTGCCAGCTCACCACCTAACGACAGGGGCGGCGAGCAGTACTTC. It is translated as CASSPPNDRGGEQYF. This chain joins TRBV18 and TRBJ2-7; 8 nucleotides agree with TRBD1. Germline lookup yields CDR1 KGHSH and CDR2 LQKENI. The CDR3 covers 15 residues. The V and J ends lost 0 bases and 6 bases, in that order; junction bases with no gene match: 7.